These 8 T cell receptor beta chains were sequenced from one sample in a study of T cells after yellow fever vaccination. TCRdb re-called the 5' RACE reads with MiXCR, one entry per CDR3 protein. The sample lists fewer than 650,000 distinct CDR3 sequences, about a fifth occurring once. Material: PBMCs, obtained roughly 20 days after the first yellow fever vaccination. These receptor sequences come from a young man who received the YFV17D yellow fever vaccine.

This rearrangement joins TRBV6-2 or TRBV6-3 to TRBJ2-3, with TRBD2 matching over 12 bases. The ends lost 6 bases at V and 4 bases at J; junction bases unmatched: 5. Germline CDR1 reads MNHEY; CDR2 reads SVGEGT. The CDR3 is 15 amino acids. This CDR3 is CASRTGTSGPDTQYF. The DNA of the CDR3 is TGTGCCAGCAGGACCGGGACTAGCGGGCCAGATACGCAGTATTTT.

Only a few counts were recorded for this clonotype. The V gene is TRBV4-3, the J gene TRBJ1-5; a weak D match, TRBD1 (6 bases). Trimming pared 0 bases from V and 3 bases from J, leaving 12 bases between. The length of the CDR3 is 16 residues. Germline CDR1 LGHNA, CDR2 YSLEER. The DNA of the CDR3 is TGCGCCAGCAGCCAAGATACAGGGACCTACAATCAGCCCCAGCATTTT. Translated, it gives CASSQDTGTYNQPQHF.

This clonotype was observed at least ten times. The chain is built from TRBV7-2 and TRBJ2-3; D remains ambiguous. The germline V and J ends were trimmed by 4 bases and 4 bases, with 12 bases remaining between them. Germline-derived CDR1 and CDR2 are SGHTA and FQGNSA. The CDR3 extends over 14 amino acids. The CDR3 is CASSYKGFADTQYF. In nucleotides, the CDR3 is TGTGCCAGCAGCTACAAGGGTTTTGCAGATACGCAGTATTTT.

V usage is TRBV7-9 and J usage is TRBJ2-7, with TRBD1 identical over 7 bases. CDR3 length: 13 amino acids. V shed 1 base and J 5 bases; nucleotides not matched to a gene: 2. CDR1 and CDR2 (germline): SEHNR, FQNEAQ (reference sequence). The CDR3 DNA is TGTGCCAGCAGCTTAGGGACAGGCGACGAGCAGTACGTC. Its translation is CASSLGTGDEQYV.

The chain recombines TRBV9 with TRBJ1-1; TRBD1 might be the D (5 bases). The CDR3 consists of 15 residues. Germline CDR1 reads SGDLS; CDR2 reads YYNGEE. Trimming cost V 0 bases and J 3 bases, with 12 bases left between them. CDR3 in amino acids: CASSVVGTGDTEAFF. CDR3 sequence (DNA): TGTGCCAGCAGCGTAGTAGGCACGGGGGACACTGAAGCTTTCTTT. The whole variable domain, filled in from reference TRBV9 and TRBJ1-1, reads DSGVTQTPKHLITATGQRVTLRCSPRSGDLSVYWYQQSLDQGLQFLIQYYNGEERAKGNILERFSAQQFPDLHSELNLSSLELGDSALYFCASSVVGTGDTEAFFGQGTRLTVV.

A single count supports this clonotype. A much larger clonotype is one base distant, so this may be a read error. The chain recombines TRBV2 with TRBJ2-1, with D perhaps TRBD1 or TRBD2 (5 bases each). The CDR3 sequence is 14 residues long. Germline CDR1 and CDR2: SNHLY and FYNNEI. The DNA for the CDR3 is TGTGTCAGCAGCAAAGAGGGACGGGACAATGAGCAGTTCTTC. Protein: CVSSKEGRDNEQFF.

This clonotype showed up just a few times. V usage is TRBV7-6 and J usage is TRBJ2-2; D gene ambiguous. V was shortened by 2 bases and J by 5 bases, with 15 bases between the two germline ends. Looked up from germline, CDR1 is SGHVS and CDR2 is FNYEAQ. CDR3 length: 16 amino acids. The CDR3 DNA sequence: TGTGCCAGCAGCTTATATAGCCATTCCCAGACCGGGGAGCTGTTTTTT. Protein: CASSLYSHSQTGELFF.

This clonotype was counted only a few times. This rearrangement joins TRBV4-1 to TRBJ2-3; 7 positions agree with TRBD1. The germline gives CDR1 MGHRA, CDR2 YSYEKL. This CDR3 has 14 residues. J was trimmed by 3 bases and V by 0 bases; bases with no gene match: 0. CDR3: CASSQETGTDTQYF. The CDR3 region has the DNA TGCGCCAGCAGCCAAGAGACAGGGACAGATACGCAGTATTTT.